The entry that follows covers one TCR beta chain sequence. Its antigen is still unknown. Per-base qualities were not stored, and no clone one base away is much larger. CDR1 and CDR2 are read off the germline V gene (reference sequence) as DFQATT and SNEGSKA. Spanning cysteine to phenylalanine, the CDR3 consists of 15 amino acids. The kept DNA is CDR3 alone, 45 bases in frame from the first base. The junction shows trimming of 3 bases on V and 5 bases on J, and the gene matches do not reach 12 bases of it. CD4+CD25+CD127-/low cells were isolated as Tregs. Tregs, naive and memory CD4+ T cells from tumor, blood and ipsilateral draining lymph nodes of a few breast cancer patients underwent full-length TCR alpha and beta sequencing. Tumor tissue and lymph nodes obtained from ipsilateral axillary dissection were perfused with PBS, minced and then digested with collagenase I and hyaluronidase. Sorted cell populations were confirmed by FACS to exceed 90% purity.

Full-length TCR variable regions were amplified by 5' RACE PCR with constant-region reverse primers, and semi-nested PCR with Nested Universal Primer A was subsequently performed. The ReliaPrep RNA Cell Miniprep System was used to extract total RNA, which was then reverse transcribed into 5'RACE-ready cDNA with the SMARTer RACE 5'/3' Kit. Multiplex adaptors were used to barcode the full-length TCR alpha and beta libraries, which were then sequenced on an Illumina MiSeq. Per the original workflow: Sequencing data were pooled across the five patients for each of nine subset-tissue groups and compared by unsupervised clustering of TCR gene usage. Repertoire similarity was calculated with the Morisita-Horn index, weighting shared sequences by their contribution to each repertoire. TCRdb reanalyzed the raw reads on its own, using fastp at Q25 for trimming and MiXCR for clone calling, and kept in-frame beta chains. Every distinct CDR3 protein forms one entry, paired with its most common genes and DNA. The V and J calls shown here were made by TCRdb, not taken from the authors' results. In this sample the table shows around 55,000 distinct CDR3 sequences, about 20% of which occur a single time. The ten largest clones add up to 2.5% to 3.5% of the sample.

The source of the sample is a study (dated by TCRdb to 2014 to 2015). The study in broad terms: Whether tumor-infiltrating Tregs in breast cancer are recruited from blood Tregs or converted in situ from other CD4+ T cell subsets was tested. Overall study results and their limits: Tumor-infiltrating Treg TCR alpha and beta sequences overlapped most with tumor naive CD4+ T cells, then with blood naive CD4+ T cells. Tumor memory CD4+ T cell TCR gene usage was found to cluster with blood and lymph node memory CD4+ cells and with lymph node naive CD4+ cells. The larger-cohort validation was restricted to a single TCR beta V-J rearrangement rather than whole repertoires.

The chain couples TRBV20-1 to TRBJ2-7; 8 middle bases align to TRBD1. The sequence was collected from a female donor with breast cancer. The specimen sequenced was tumor-infiltrating Tregs sorted from the breast tumor. This receptor carries the CDR3 CSASRGQGGSDEQYF. The DNA is TGCAGTGCTAGCCGCGGACAGGGTGGGTCGGACGAGCAGTACTTC.